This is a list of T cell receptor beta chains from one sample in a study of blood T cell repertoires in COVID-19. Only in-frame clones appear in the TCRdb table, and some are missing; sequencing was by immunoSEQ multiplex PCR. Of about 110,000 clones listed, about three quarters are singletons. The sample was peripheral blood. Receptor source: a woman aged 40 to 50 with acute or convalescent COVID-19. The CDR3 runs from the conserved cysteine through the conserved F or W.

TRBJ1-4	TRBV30	CAWSVRQATNEKLFF
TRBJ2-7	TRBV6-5	CASSLAGGSYEQYF
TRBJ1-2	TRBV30	CAWSWRGDGYTF
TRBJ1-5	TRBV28	CASSYRDPRGGTQHF
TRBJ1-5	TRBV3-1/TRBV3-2	CASTDGSNQPQHF
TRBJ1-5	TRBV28	CASRDRGGQPQHF
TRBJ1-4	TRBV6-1	CASSERDRTNEKLFF
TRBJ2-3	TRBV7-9	CASSLALGTLTDTQYF
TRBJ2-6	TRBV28	CASLISGANVLTF
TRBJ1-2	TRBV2	CASSEKGGYGYTF
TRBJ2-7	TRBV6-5	CASRGAYEQYF
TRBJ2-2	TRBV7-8	CASSLERGNPRNTGELFF
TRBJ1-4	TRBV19	CASSTSTGGEKLFF
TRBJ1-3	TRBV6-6	CASSYGGSSGNTIYF
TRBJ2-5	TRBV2	CASTRQGAVQETQYF
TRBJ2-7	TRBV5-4	CASNGDRGNEQYF
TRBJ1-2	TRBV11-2	CASRETGGDGYTF
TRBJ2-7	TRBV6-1	CASSETPHSGGNYEQYF
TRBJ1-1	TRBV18	CASSPGWNGNTEAFF
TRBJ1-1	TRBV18	CASSPPNRDREAFF
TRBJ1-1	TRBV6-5	CASSYSRAGNTEAFF
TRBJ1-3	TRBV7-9	CASSTDGSSGNTIYF
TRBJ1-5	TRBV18	CASSPQGAVQPQHF
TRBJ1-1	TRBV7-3	CASSIDRGNTEAFF
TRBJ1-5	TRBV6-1	CASSEARREPQHF
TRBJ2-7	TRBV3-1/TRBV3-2	CASSSGQSPYEQYF
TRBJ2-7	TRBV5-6	CASSLGPGEEQYF
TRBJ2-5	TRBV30	CAWSVNSLQETQYF
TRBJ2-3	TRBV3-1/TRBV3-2	CASSQDPVAGVTDTQYF